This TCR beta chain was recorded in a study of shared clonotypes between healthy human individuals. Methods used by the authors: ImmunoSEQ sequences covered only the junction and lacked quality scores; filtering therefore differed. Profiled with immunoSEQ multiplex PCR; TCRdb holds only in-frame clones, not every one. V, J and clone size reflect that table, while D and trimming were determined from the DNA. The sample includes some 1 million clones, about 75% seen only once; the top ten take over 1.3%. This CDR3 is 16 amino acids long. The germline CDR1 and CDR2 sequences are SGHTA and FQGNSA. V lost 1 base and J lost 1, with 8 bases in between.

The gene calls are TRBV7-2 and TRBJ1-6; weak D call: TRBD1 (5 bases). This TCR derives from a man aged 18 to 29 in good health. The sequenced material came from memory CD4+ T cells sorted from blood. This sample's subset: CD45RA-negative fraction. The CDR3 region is CASSLGAGSYNSPLHF. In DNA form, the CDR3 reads TGTGCCAGCAGCTTAGGGGCAGGGTCCTATAATTCACCCCTCCACTTT.